Described below is a single T cell receptor beta chain sequence and its context. TCRdb passed the 5' RACE reads through MiXCR, listing each CDR3 protein once. The table records 400,000 to 500,000 distinct CDR3 sequences, 20% of them present only once. Germline CDR1 and CDR2: SGHRS and YFSETQ. The CDR3 has 16 amino acids. V gave up 3 bases and J gave up 5 bases; unmatched junction bases: 8. These data originate in a study of T-cell memory formation after mild COVID-19. The chain couples TRBV5-1 to TRBJ2-5, with 12 bases fitting TRBD1. The source of this sequence is an adult woman who had mild COVID-19 (a few samples of this study predate the infection). Cell type and time point are not known. The sample taken for sequencing was PBMCs or a T cell subset sorted from them (not recorded which). The CDR3 region is CASSYTGTGGRETQYF. DNA for the CDR3: TGCGCCAGCAGCTATACCGGGACAGGGGGCCGGGAGACCCAGTACTTC.